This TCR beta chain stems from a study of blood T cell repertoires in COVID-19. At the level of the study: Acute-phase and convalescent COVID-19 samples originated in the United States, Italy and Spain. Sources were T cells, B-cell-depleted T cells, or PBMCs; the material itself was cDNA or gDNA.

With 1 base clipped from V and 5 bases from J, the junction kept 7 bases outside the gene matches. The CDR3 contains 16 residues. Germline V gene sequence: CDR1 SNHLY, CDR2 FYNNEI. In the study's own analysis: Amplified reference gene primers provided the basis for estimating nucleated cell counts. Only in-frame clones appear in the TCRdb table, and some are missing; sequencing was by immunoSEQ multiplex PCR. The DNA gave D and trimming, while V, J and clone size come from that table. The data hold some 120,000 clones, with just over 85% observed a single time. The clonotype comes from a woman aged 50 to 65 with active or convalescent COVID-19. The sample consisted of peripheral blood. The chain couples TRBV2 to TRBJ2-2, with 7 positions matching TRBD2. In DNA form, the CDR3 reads TGTGCCAGCAGTGAAGTGTCAATGCGGGGGACCGGGGAGCTGTTTTTT. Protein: CASSEVSMRGTGELFF.